The clone carrying this T cell receptor (beta chain) has only a few counts. The antigen remains unidentified. Germline lookup yields CDR1 SGHTA and CDR2 FQGNSA. Trimming cost V 1 base and J 2 bases; bases outside gene matches: 4. CDR3 size: 15 residues. Then a second PCR, running about 7 to 11 cycles, was carried out with a sample-barcoded 5' primer and a J-beta primer mix. Each of the cDNA molecules was tagged by a template-switch adaptor with 12 random nucleotides. TCRdb reanalysed the 5' RACE reads using MiXCR and keeps one entry per CDR3 protein. Here the sample spans hundreds of thousands of distinct CDR3 sequences, roughly 64% being singletons. This specimen belongs to a study of blood T cells in healthy people across ages. Study findings and constraints: What prevented conclusive comparison of naive and antigen-experienced cells was that PBMCs were unsorted. For the donors, CMV status was unknown and possibly confounded expanded clonotype changes. Comparison with aged donors showed that long-lived donors had more naive CD4+ cells and higher diversity.

This clonotype was obtained from a man aged 25 to 40 in good health. Sequencing used blood. The genes are TRBV7-2 and TRBJ2-7, with 8 bases that match TRBD2. The CDR3 region is CASSLVISGTYEQYF. Here the CDR3 DNA reads TGTGCCAGCAGCTTAGTAATTAGCGGGACCTACGAGCAGTACTTC.